This T cell receptor beta chain was sequenced during a study of T cells in women clearing cervical HPV infection. Study details: Case blood drawn at lesion detection; control blood after infection cleared. Case blood was drawn a median approximately 21 weeks after lesion detection.

Sequencing was performed with immunoSEQ multiplex PCR; in TCRdb, only in-frame clones are kept and a portion is missing. Its table lists tens of thousands of clones. MY09/MY11 PCR detected cervical HPV DNA; dot-blot assigned genotypes. Sequencing was performed on blood buffy coat. The TCR sequence derives from a woman between 18 and 69 years old with a cervical HPV16 infection that either progressed to CIN3+ or cleared (not recorded which).

The CDR3 region is CAISETSGSRGDRDTQYF. The CDR3 bases that were read are TGTGCCATCAGTGAAACTAGCGGGAGTCGAGGTGATAGAGATACG. The chain links TRBV10-3 to TRBJ2-3; 11 nucleotides match TRBD2. The CDR3 goes on 3 residues after the read ends, and that part is filled in from the germline J gene. The CDR3 runs 18 residues. The J segment lost 5 bases and the V segment lost 3 bases, leaving 13 bases of the junction unmatched. Germline loops: CDR1 ENHRY, CDR2 SYGVKD.